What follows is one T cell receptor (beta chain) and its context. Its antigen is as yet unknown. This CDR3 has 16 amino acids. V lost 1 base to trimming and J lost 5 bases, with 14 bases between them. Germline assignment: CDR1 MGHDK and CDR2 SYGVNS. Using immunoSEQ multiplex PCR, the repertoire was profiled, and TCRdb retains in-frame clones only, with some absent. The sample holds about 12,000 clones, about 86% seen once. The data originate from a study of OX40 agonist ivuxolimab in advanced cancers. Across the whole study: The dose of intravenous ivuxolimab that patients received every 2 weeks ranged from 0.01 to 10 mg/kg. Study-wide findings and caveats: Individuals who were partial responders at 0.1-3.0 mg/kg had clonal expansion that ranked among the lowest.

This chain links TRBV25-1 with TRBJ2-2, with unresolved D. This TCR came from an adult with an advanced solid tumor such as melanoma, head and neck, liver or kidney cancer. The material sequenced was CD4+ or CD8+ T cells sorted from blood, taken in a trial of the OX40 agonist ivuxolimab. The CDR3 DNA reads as TGTGCCAGCAGTGAATTCATGAACTCAGCGACCGGGGAGCTGTTTTTT. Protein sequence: CASSEFMNSATGELFF.